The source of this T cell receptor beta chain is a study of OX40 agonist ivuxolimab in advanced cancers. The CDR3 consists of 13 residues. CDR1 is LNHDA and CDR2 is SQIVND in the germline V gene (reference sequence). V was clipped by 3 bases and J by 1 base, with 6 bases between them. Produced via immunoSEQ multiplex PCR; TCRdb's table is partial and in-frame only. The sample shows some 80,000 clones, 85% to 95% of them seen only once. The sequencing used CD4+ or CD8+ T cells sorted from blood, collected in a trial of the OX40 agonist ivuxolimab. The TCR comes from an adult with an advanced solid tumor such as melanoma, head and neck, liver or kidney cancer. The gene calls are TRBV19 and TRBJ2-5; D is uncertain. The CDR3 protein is CASSMDLQETQYF. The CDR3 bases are TGTGCCAGTAGTATGGACCTCCAAGAGACCCAGTACTTC.